This is a list of T cell receptor beta chains from one sample in a study of T cell responses to AZD1222 COVID-19 vaccine. Sequencing was performed with immunoSEQ multiplex PCR; in TCRdb, only in-frame clones are kept and a portion is missing. The sample carries about 82,000 clones, 80% to 90% recorded once. Here the sequenced sample was peripheral blood, taken 28 days after the second AZD1222 dose. These receptors originate from an adult who received the AZD1222 COVID-19 vaccine. Each CDR3 is given with its conserved first and last residue. The order of the fields is V gene, clone size, J gene, CDR3 length, D gene, CDR3 protein, CDR3 DNA. The D gene is left open where the match is weak. Clone size is shown for a subset of rows, as once, few, many or a class of expanded clone.

V: TRBV24-1; size: .; J: TRBJ1-1; length: 12; D: TRBD1; CDR3: CATSSTGGRAFF; DNA: TGTGCCACCAGTAGTACAGGGGGCAGAGCTTTCTTT
V: TRBV9; size: .; J: TRBJ2-3; length: 15; D: TRBD1; CDR3: CASRSGDRGTDTQYF; DNA: TGTGCCAGCAGATCCGGAGACAGGGGCACAGATACGCAGTATTTT
V: TRBV11-3; size: .; J: TRBJ2-7; length: 14; D: .; CDR3: CASSPTGFPYEQYF; DNA: TGTGCCAGCAGCCCTACCGGGTTCCCCTACGAGCAGTACTTC
V: TRBV28; size: .; J: TRBJ1-4; length: 16; D: .; CDR3: CASSLMGSSTNEKLFF; DNA: TGTGCCAGCAGTTTGATGGGCTCTTCAACTAATGAAAAACTGTTTTTT
V: TRBV6-5; size: .; J: TRBJ1-5; length: 15; D: .; CDR3: CASSYFGQVGQPQHF; DNA: TGTGCCAGCAGTTACTTCGGACAAGTCGGTCAGCCCCAGCATTTT
V: TRBV2; size: .; J: TRBJ1-4; length: 14; D: .; CDR3: CASSGVTTNEKLFF; DNA: TGTGCCAGCAGTGGAGTTACAACTAATGAAAAACTGTTTTTT
V: TRBV6-5; size: .; J: TRBJ2-5; length: 15; D: TRBD2; CDR3: CASNARVGGGETQYF; DNA: TGTGCCAGCAACGCAAGGGTTGGGGGGGGAGAGACCCAGTACTTC
V: TRBV19; size: .; J: TRBJ2-1; length: 15; D: TRBD1; CDR3: CASSIWGQSGDEQFF; DNA: TGTGCCAGTAGTATTTGGGGACAGTCTGGCGATGAGCAGTTCTTC
V: TRBV29-1; size: .; J: TRBJ1-5; length: 14; D: .; CDR3: CSVRNDTRNQPQHF; DNA: TGCAGCGTTAGAAATGACACCCGCAATCAGCCCCAGCATTTT
V: TRBV28; size: .; J: TRBJ1-2; length: 15; D: .; CDR3: CASTLSWGAGYGYTF; DNA: TGTGCCAGCACCTTGTCTTGGGGGGCCGGCTATGGCTACACCTTC
V: TRBV7-7; size: once; J: TRBJ2-5; length: 15; D: TRBD1; CDR3: CASTLGTGERETQYF; DNA: TGTGCTAGCACCCTGGGGACAGGGGAGAGGGAGACCCAGTACTTC
V: TRBV27; size: few; J: TRBJ2-2; length: 15; D: .; CDR3: CASKAGATNTGELFF; DNA: TGTGCCAGTAAAGCCGGGGCGACGAACACCGGGGAGCTGTTTTTT
V: TRBV19; size: once; J: TRBJ2-7; length: 13; D: TRBD1; CDR3: CASSMNRGYEQYF; DNA: TGTGCCAGTAGTATGAACAGGGGCTACGAGCAGTACTTC
V: TRBV10-3; size: .; J: TRBJ2-3; length: 14; D: .; CDR3: CAISESLDSDTQYF; DNA: TGTGCCATCAGTGAGTCGCTAGATTCGGATACGCAGTATTTT
V: TRBV27; size: .; J: TRBJ1-6; length: 15; D: TRBD1; CDR3: CASSLEGRGNSPLHF; DNA: TGTGCCAGCAGTTTAGAGGGCAGGGGGAATTCACCCCTCCACTTT
V: TRBV5-6; size: .; J: TRBJ2-6; length: 13; D: .; CDR3: CASRGFGANVLTF; DNA: TGTGCCTCAAGGGGGTTTGGGGCCAACGTCCTGACTTTC
V: TRBV5-1; size: .; J: TRBJ1-2; length: 14; D: .; CDR3: CASSFSAGHYGYTF; DNA: TGCGCCAGCAGCTTTTCGGCAGGGCATTATGGCTACACCTTC
V: TRBV11-2; size: few; J: TRBJ2-3; length: 14; D: .; CDR3: CASSPGASTDTQYF; DNA: TGTGCCAGCAGCCCGGGTGCTAGCACAGATACGCAGTATTTT
V: TRBV6-2/TRBV6-3; size: .; J: TRBJ2-1; length: 13; D: .; CDR3: CASSYGAYNEQFF; DNA: TGTGCCAGCAGTTACGGGGCCTACAATGAGCAGTTCTTC
V: TRBV6-6; size: few; J: TRBJ2-5; length: 14; D: TRBD2; CDR3: CASNPHGGSETQYF; DNA: TGTGCCAGCAATCCCCACGGGGGGAGTGAGACCCAGTACTTC
V: TRBV7-2; size: .; J: TRBJ2-1; length: 15; D: TRBD2; CDR3: CASSFLMTSGGQQFF; DNA: TGTGCCAGCAGCTTCTTGATGACTAGCGGGGGACAGCAGTTCTTC
V: TRBV6-1; size: .; J: TRBJ2-7; length: 15; D: TRBD2; CDR3: CASSEFPSGSYEQYF; DNA: TGTGCCAGCAGTGAATTTCCTAGCGGGAGCTACGAGCAGTACTTC
V: TRBV19; size: .; J: TRBJ1-2; length: 15; D: .; CDR3: CASSAIEAANYGYTF; DNA: TGTGCCAGTAGCGCAATCGAGGCTGCTAACTATGGCTACACCTTC
V: TRBV6-6; size: .; J: TRBJ2-1; length: 17; D: .; CDR3: CASSLLWTARNDNEQFF; DNA: TGTGCCAGCAGTCTACTATGGACAGCCCGGAACGATAATGAGCAGTTCTTC
V: TRBV27; size: .; J: TRBJ2-2; length: 14; D: TRBD1; CDR3: CASSLTGDTGELFF; DNA: TGTGCCAGCAGTTTAACAGGGGACACCGGGGAGCTGTTTTTT
V: TRBV18; size: .; J: TRBJ2-1; length: 16; D: .; CDR3: CASSPRLLDLIDEQFF; DNA: TGTGCCAGCTCACCACGGCTCCTGGACTTAATCGATGAGCAGTTCTTC
V: TRBV12-3/TRBV12-4; size: .; J: TRBJ1-2; length: 13; D: .; CDR3: CASSRDTNYGYTF; DNA: TGTGCCAGCAGCCGGGACACTAACTATGGCTACACCTTC
V: TRBV7-2; size: few; J: TRBJ2-5; length: 13; D: .; CDR3: CASSLGGGETQYF; DNA: TGTGCCAGCAGCTTAGGAGGTGGGGAGACCCAGTACTTC
V: TRBV7-2; size: .; J: TRBJ2-3; length: 14; D: TRBD1; CDR3: CASRPGQGADTQYF; DNA: TGTGCCAGCAGGCCGGGACAGGGGGCAGATACGCAGTATTTT
V: TRBV7-2; size: .; J: TRBJ1-1; length: 15; D: TRBD1; CDR3: CASSRGVDRATEAFF; DNA: TGTGCCAGCAGCCGGGGCGTGGACAGGGCTACTGAAGCTTTCTTT
V: TRBV7-2; size: few; J: TRBJ2-1; length: 14; D: .; CDR3: CASSDPSRYNEQFF; DNA: TGTGCCAGCAGCGACCCATCGCGTTACAATGAGCAGTTCTTC
V: TRBV19; size: .; J: TRBJ2-5; length: 13; D: .; CDR3: CASSKGVRETQYF; DNA: TGTGCCAGTAGTAAGGGGGTCCGGGAGACCCAGTACTTC
V: TRBV28; size: .; J: TRBJ1-1; length: 12; D: .; CDR3: CASSFRTTEAFF; DNA: TGTGCCAGCAGTTTTCGAACGACTGAAGCTTTCTTT
V: TRBV19; size: .; J: TRBJ1-1; length: 13; D: TRBD1; CDR3: CASSVNRGTEAFF; DNA: TGTGCCAGTAGTGTCAACAGGGGCACTGAAGCTTTCTTT
V: TRBV28; size: .; J: TRBJ2-2; length: 14; D: TRBD2; CDR3: CASSLAGVGGELFF; DNA: TGTGCCAGCAGTTTAGCGGGAGTTGGGGGGGAGCTGTTTTTT
V: TRBV19; size: .; J: TRBJ1-2; length: 12; D: .; CDR3: CASKGSDYGYTF; DNA: TGTGCCAGTAAAGGGTCGGACTATGGCTACACCTTC
V: TRBV6-6; size: once; J: TRBJ1-5; length: 18; D: .; CDR3: CASSREWTLFNSNQPQHF; DNA: TGTGCCAGCAGTCGTGAATGGACACTGTTTAATAGCAATCAGCCCCAGCATTTT
V: TRBV2; size: .; J: TRBJ1-2; length: 12; D: .; CDR3: CASSEAPYGYTF; DNA: TGTGCCAGCAGTGAGGCCCCTTATGGCTACACCTTC
V: TRBV4-3; size: .; J: TRBJ1-4; length: 14; D: .; CDR3: CASSQETDNEKLFF; DNA: TGCGCCAGCAGCCAAGAGACAGATAATGAAAAACTGTTTTTT
V: TRBV6-2/TRBV6-3; size: .; J: TRBJ1-6; length: 15; D: .; CDR3: CASSLNPGWSSPLHF; DNA: TGTGCCAGCAGTCTCAATCCAGGGTGGAGTTCACCCCTCCACTTT
V: TRBV10-3; size: .; J: TRBJ1-1; length: 10; D: .; CDR3: CSPGGPEAFF; DNA: TGTTCCCCTGGGGGGCCTGAAGCTTTCTTT
V: TRBV21-1; size: .; J: TRBJ2-1; length: 18; D: .; CDR3: CASSKADRGVAGDNEQFF; DNA: TGTGCCAGCAGCAAGGCGGATCGGGGGGTAGCGGGAGACAATGAGCAGTTCTTC
V: TRBV5-4; size: .; J: TRBJ2-7; length: 15; D: .; CDR3: CASSLGGLGAYEQYF; DNA: TGTGCCAGCAGCTTGGGGGGTTTGGGGGCCTACGAGCAGTACTTC
V: TRBV11-1; size: .; J: TRBJ2-1; length: 16; D: TRBD1; CDR3: CASSLGRTGGSDEQFF; DNA: TGTGCCAGCAGCTTAGGTCGGACAGGGGGCTCGGATGAGCAGTTCTTC
V: TRBV6-5; size: .; J: TRBJ2-1; length: 14; D: .; CDR3: CASSWSLARNEQFF; DNA: TGTGCCAGCAGTTGGTCGTTGGCTAGGAATGAGCAGTTCTTC
V: TRBV4-1; size: .; J: TRBJ2-1; length: 17; D: TRBD2; CDR3: CASSKQDLAGGYNEQFF; DNA: TGCGCCAGCAGCAAACAGGATCTAGCGGGAGGGTACAATGAGCAGTTCTTC
V: TRBV6-5; size: .; J: TRBJ2-2; length: 15; D: .; CDR3: CASSYGTSTTGELFF; DNA: TGTGCCAGCAGTTACGGGACGTCGACCACCGGGGAGCTGTTTTTT
V: TRBV29-1; size: .; J: TRBJ2-3; length: 13; D: TRBD2; CDR3: CSVRRGGTDTQYF; DNA: TGCAGCGTCCGAAGGGGAGGGACAGATACGCAGTATTTT
V: TRBV30; size: .; J: TRBJ1-1; length: 14; D: .; CDR3: CAWSLGTVNTEAFF; DNA: TGTGCCTGGAGCCTCGGGACGGTCAACACTGAAGCTTTCTTT